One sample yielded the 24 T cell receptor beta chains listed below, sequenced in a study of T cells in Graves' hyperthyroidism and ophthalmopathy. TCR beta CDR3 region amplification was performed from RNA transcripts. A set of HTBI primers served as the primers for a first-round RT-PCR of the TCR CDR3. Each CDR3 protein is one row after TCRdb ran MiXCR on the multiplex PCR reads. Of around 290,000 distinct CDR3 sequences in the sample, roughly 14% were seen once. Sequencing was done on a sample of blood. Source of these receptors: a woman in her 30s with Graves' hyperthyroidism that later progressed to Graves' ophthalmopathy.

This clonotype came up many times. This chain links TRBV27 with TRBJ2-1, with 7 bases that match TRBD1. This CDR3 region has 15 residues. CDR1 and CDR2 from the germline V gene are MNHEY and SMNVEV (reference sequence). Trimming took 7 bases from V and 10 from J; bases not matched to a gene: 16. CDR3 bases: TGTGCCAGCACCTCCCAGGACAGGCCCCAGTCGGAGCAGTTCTTC. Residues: CASTSQDRPQSEQFF.

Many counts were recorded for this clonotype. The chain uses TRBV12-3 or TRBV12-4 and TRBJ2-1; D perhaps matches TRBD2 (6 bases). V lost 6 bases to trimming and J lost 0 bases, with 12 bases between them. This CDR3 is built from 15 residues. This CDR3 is CASRLDGSSYNEQFF. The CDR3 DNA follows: TGTGCCAGCAGGCTGGACGGGAGCTCCTACAATGAGCAGTTCTTC.

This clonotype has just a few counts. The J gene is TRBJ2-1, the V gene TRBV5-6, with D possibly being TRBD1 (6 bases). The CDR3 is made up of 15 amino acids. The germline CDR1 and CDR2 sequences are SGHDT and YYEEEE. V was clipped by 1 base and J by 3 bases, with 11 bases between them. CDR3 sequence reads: CASSLTGWYYNEQFF. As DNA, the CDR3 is TGTGCCAGCAGCTTGACAGGGTGGTACTACAATGAGCAGTTCTTC.

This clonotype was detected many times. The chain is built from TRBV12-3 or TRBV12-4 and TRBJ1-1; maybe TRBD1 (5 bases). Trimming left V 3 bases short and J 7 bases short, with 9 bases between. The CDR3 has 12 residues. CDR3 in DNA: TGTGCCAGCAGTTTGGGGCACAGTGAAGCTTTCTTT. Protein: CASSLGHSEAFF.

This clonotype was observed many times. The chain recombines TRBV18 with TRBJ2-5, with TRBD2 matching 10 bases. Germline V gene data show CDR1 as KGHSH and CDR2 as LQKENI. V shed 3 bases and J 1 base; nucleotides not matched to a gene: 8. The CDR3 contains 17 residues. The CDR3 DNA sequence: TGTGCCAGCTCACCTATTACTAGCGGGGAGGGCCAAGAGACCCAGTACTTC. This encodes CASSPITSGEGQETQYF.

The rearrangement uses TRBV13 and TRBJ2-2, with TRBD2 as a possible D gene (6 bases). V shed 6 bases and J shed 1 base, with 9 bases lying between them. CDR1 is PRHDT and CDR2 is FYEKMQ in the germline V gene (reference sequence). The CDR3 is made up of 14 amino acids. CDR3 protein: CASRVGGNTGELFF. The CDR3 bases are TGTGCCAGCAGGGTGGGGGGGAACACCGGGGAGCTGTTTTTT.

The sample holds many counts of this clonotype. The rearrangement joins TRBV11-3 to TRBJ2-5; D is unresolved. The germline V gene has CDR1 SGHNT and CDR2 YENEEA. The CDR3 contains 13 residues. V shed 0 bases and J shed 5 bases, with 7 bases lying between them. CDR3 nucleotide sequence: TGTGCCAGCAGCTTAGATCTGGGGGAGACCCAGTACTTC. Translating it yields CASSLDLGETQYF.

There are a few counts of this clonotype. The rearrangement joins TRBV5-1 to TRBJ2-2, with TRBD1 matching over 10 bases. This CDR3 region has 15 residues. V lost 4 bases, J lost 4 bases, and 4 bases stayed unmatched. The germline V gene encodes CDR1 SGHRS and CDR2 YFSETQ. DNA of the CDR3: TGCGCCAGCAGCACCCGGGACAGGGGCACCGGGGAGCTGTTTTTT. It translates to CASSTRDRGTGELFF.

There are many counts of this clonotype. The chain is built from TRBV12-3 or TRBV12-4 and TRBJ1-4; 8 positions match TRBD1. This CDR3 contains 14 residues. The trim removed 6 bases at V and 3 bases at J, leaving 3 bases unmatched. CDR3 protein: CASRQGGANEKLFF. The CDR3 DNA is TGTGCCAGCAGACAGGGGGGGGCTAATGAAAAACTGTTTTTT.

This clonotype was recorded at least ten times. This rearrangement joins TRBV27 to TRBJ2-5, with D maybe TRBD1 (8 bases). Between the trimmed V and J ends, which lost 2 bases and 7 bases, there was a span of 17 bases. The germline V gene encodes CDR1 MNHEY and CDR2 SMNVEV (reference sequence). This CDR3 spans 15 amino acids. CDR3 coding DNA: TGTGCCAGCAGTTTAACAGGGGGGGAGCCAGGGACCCAGTACTTC. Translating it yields CASSLTGGEPGTQYF.

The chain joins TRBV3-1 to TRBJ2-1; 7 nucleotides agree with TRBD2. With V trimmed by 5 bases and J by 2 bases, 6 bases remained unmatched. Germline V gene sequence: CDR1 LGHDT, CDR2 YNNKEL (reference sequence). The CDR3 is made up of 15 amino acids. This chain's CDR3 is CASSARGGTYNEQFF. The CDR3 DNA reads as TGTGCCAGCAGCGCCCGCGGGGGTACCTACAATGAGCAGTTCTTC.

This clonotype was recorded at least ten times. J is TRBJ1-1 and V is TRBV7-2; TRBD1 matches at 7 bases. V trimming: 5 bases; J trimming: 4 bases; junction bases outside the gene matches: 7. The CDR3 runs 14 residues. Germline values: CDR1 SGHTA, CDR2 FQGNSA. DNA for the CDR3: TGTGCCAGCAGCGTCAGGGGGAGGGGCACTGAAGCTTTCTTT. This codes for CASSVRGRGTEAFF.

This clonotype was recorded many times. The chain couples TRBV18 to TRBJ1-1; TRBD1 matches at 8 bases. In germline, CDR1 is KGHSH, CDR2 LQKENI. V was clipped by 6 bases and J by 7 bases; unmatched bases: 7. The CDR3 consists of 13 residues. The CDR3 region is CASSRGTGGEAFF. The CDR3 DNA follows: TGTGCCAGCTCCCGCGGGACAGGAGGTGAAGCTTTCTTT.

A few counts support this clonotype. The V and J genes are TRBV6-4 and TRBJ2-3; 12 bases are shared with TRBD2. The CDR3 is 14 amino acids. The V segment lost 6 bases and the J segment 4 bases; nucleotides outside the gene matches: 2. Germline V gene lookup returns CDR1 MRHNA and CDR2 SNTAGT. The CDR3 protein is CASRLAGGADTQYF. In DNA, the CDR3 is TGTGCCAGCAGACTAGCGGGAGGTGCAGATACGCAGTATTTT.

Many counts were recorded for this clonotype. The CDR3 spells CASSHGIDNEQFF. The CDR3 coding sequence is TGTGCCAGCAGTCATGGGATCGACAATGAGCAGTTCTTC. This chain joins TRBV27 and TRBJ2-1; D is unclear. V lost 5 bases, J lost 5 bases, and 10 bases lay in between. The CDR3 loop spans 13 amino acids. CDR1 is MNHEY, CDR2 SMNVEV, per germline (reference sequence).

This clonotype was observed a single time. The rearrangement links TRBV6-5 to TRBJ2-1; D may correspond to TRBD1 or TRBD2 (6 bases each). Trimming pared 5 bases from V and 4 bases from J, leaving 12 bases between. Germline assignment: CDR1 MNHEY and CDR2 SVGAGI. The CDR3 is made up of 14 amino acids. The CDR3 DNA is TGTGCCAGCAGTACTAAAGGGGGGTACAATGAGCAGTTCTTC. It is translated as CASSTKGGYNEQFF.

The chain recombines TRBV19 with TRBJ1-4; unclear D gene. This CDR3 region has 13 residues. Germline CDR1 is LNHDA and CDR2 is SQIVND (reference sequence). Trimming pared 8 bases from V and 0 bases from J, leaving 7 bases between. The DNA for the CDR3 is TGTGCCAGTTCACAGTCAACTAATGAAAAACTGTTTTTT. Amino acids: CASSQSTNEKLFF.

CDR3 sequence: CASSLAGREGHQETQYF. In nucleotides, the CDR3 is TGTGCCAGCAGCTTAGCCGGACGGGAGGGCCATCAAGAGACCCAGTACTTC. The chain uses TRBV7-6 and TRBJ2-5, with 8 bases that match TRBD2. The CDR3 is 17 residues long. Germline-derived CDR1 and CDR2 are SGHVS and FNYEAQ. Trimming removed 0 bases from V and 2 bases from J; junction bases left unmatched: 8.

The DNA of the CDR3 is TGTGCCAGCAGTTCCGAGGACGACCAAGAGACCCAGTACTTC. Translating it yields CASSSEDDQETQYF. The rearrangement uses TRBV27 and TRBJ2-5; D is ambiguous. This CDR3 contains 14 residues. Germline V gene lookup returns CDR1 MNHEY and CDR2 SMNVEV (reference sequence). Between the trimmed V and J ends, which lost 4 bases and 0 bases, there was a span of 9 bases.

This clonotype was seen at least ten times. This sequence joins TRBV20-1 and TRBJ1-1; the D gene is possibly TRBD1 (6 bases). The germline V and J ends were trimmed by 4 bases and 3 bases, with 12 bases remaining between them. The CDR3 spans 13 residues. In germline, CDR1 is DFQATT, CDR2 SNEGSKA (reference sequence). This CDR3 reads CSAIRGFDTEAFF. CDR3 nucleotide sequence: TGCAGTGCTATTAGGGGGTTCGACACTGAAGCTTTCTTT.

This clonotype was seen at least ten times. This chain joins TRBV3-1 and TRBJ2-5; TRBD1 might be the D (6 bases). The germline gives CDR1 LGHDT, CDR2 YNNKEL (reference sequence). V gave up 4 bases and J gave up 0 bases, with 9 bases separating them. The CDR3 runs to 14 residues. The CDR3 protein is CASSRQGYQETQYF. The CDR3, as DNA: TGTGCCAGCAGCCGGCAGGGGTACCAAGAGACCCAGTACTTC.

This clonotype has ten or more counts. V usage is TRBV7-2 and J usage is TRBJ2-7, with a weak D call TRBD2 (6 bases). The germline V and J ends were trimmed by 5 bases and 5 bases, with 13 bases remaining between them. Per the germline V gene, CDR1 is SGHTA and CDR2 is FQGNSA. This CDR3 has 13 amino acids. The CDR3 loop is CASSTSMSHEQYF. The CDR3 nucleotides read TGTGCCAGCAGCACTAGCATGAGCCACGAGCAGTACTTC.

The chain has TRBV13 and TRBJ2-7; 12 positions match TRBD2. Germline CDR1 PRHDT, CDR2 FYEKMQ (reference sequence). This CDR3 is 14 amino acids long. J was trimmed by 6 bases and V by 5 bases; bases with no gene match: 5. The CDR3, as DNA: TGTGCCAGCAGCAAGACTAGCGGGAGTCTCGAGCAGTACTTC. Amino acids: CASSKTSGSLEQYF. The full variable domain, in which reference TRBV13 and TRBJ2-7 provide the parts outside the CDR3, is AAGVIQSPRHLIKEKRETATLKCYPIPRHDTVYWYQQGPGQDPQFLISFYEKMQSDKGSIPDRFSAQQFSDYHSELNMSSLELGDSALYFCASSKTSGSLEQYFGPGTRLTVT.

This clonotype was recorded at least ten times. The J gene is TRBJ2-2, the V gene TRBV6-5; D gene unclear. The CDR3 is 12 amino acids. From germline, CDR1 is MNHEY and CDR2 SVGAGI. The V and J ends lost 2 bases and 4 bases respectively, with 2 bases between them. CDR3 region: CASSYGTGELFF. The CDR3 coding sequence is TGTGCCAGCAGTTACGGCACCGGGGAGCTGTTTTTT.